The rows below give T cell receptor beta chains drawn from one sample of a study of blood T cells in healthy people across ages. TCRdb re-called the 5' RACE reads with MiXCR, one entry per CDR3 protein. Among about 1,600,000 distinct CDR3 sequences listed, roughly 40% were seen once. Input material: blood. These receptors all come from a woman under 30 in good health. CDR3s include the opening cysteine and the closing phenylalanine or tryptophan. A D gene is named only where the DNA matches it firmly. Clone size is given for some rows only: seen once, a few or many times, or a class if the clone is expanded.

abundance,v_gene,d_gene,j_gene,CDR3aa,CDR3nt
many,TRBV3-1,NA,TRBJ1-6,CASSQGGSYNSPLHF,TGTGCCAGCAGCCAGGGCGGCTCCTATAATTCACCCCTCCACTTT
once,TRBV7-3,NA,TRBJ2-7,CASSLTKGGGLVDEQYF,TGTGCCAGCAGCTTAACTAAGGGGGGTGGGTTGGTCGATGAGCAGTACTTC
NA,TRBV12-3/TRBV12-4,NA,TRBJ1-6,CASSLDRRSYNSPLHF,TGTGCCAGCAGTTTGGACAGACGCTCCTATAATTCACCCCTCCACTTT
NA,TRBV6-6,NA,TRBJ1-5,CASSSTQGPHGTQHF,TGTGCCAGCAGTTCGACTCAGGGGCCGCACGGGACCCAGCATTTT
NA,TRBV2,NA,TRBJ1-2,CASSERGIGHTF,TGTGCCAGCAGTGAGCGGGGAATAGGCCACACCTTC
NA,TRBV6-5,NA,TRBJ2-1,CASRGYGTSNEQFF,TGTGCCAGCAGAGGTTATGGGACTTCAAATGAGCAGTTCTTC
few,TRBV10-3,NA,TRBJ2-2,CAITEGGPLTGELFF,TGTGCCATCACCGAGGGGGGACCACTAACCGGGGAGCTGTTTTTT
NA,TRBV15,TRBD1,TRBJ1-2,CATSLRTGRGYTF,TGTGCCACCAGCCTCCGGACAGGCCGGGGCTACACCTTC
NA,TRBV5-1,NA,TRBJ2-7,CASSPGPTRPLFYEQYF,TGCGCCAGCAGCCCGGGCCCCACTAGACCCCTTTTCTACGAGCAGTACTTC
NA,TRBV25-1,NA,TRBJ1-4,CASMGGQRNEKLFF,TGTGCCAGCATGGGGGGGCAGCGTAATGAAAAACTGTTTTTT
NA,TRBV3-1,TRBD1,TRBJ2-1,CASSQGSGTGDEQFF,TGTGCCAGCAGCCAAGGTTCCGGGACAGGGGATGAGCAGTTCTTC
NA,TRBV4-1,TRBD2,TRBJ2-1,CASSQAAGTSDWNEQFF,TGCGCCAGCAGCCAAGCCGCCGGGACTAGCGACTGGAATGAGCAGTTCTTC
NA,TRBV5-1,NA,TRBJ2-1,CASSPQARNEQFF,TGCGCCAGCAGCCCGCAGGCTAGAAATGAGCAGTTCTTC